Described below is a single T cell receptor beta chain sequence and its context. Its antigen is unidentified. The CDR3 has 14 residues. The V end was cut by 8 bases, the J end by 4 bases, with 16 bases between. CDR1 LNHDA and CDR2 SQIVND come from the germline V gene (reference sequence). These data come from a study of chemoradiotherapy in HPV16-positive cancers. Study-wide findings and caveats: Candidate HPV-specific clones and E7-related TCR motifs grew in tumor during treatment. Functional assays defining HPV-specific T cells used only a couple of HPV16-positive patients. In HPV16-positive patients, HPV-responsive T-cell expansion tracked better recurrence-free survival.

Generated by immunoSEQ multiplex PCR, the TCRdb table keeps only in-frame clones and is missing some. The repertoire has 20,000 to 25,000 clones, about 88% of them found once; the top ten carry roughly 4.7%. This chain joins TRBV19 and TRBJ2-3, with D perhaps being TRBD1 or TRBD2 (7 bases each). The clonotype originates from a human donor with HPV-associated anogenital cancer. Sequencing was performed on blood, taken from a patient who underwent chemoradiotherapy. For the CDR3, the DNA is TGTGCCAGTGGGAACAGGGGAGGGTCAGATACGCAGTATTTT. Translated, it gives CASGNRGGSDTQYF.